These 12 T cell receptor beta chains came from one sample sequenced in a study of blood T cell repertoires in COVID-19. Repertoires were generated with immunoSEQ multiplex PCR, while TCRdb's copy carries only in-frame clones and drops some. This table has around 190,000 clones, 75% to 85% appearing once. Specimen: PBMCs or T cells enriched from blood (not recorded which). These receptors originate from a man in his forties who had recovered from COVID-19.

This chain links TRBV6-6 with TRBJ2-7; the match to TRBD2 covers 11 bases. The junction had 10 bases not matched to a gene; V was cut back by 8 bases and J by 7 bases. The germline V gene has CDR1 MNHNY and CDR2 SVGAGI (reference sequence). The CDR3 runs to 14 residues. The CDR3 here is CASGKTSGAGEQYF. The CDR3 nucleotides read TGTGCCAGCGGAAAGACTAGCGGGGCGGGTGAGCAGTACTTC.

The V and J genes are TRBV5-1 and TRBJ2-7; TRBD1 matches at 10 bases. CDR3 size: 13 residues. The germline V gene has CDR1 SGHRS and CDR2 YFSETQ. J lost 3 bases, V lost 4 bases, and 1 base had no gene match. The CDR3: CASSGTGVYEQYF. CDR3 sequence (DNA): TGCGCCAGCAGCGGGACAGGGGTCTACGAGCAGTACTTC.

This CDR3 reads CASSPHPGYTGELFF. CDR3 in DNA: TGTGCCAGCAGCCCCCATCCAGGGTACACCGGGGAGCTGTTTTTT. The chain carries TRBV5-6 and TRBJ2-2; D perhaps matches TRBD1 (5 bases). CDR1 and CDR2 from the germline V gene are SGHDT and YYEEEE. The CDR3 spans 15 residues. V lost 4 bases, J lost 3 bases, and 13 bases lay in between.

This chain connects TRBV30 to TRBJ2-7, with 12 nucleotides matching TRBD1. CDR1 and CDR2 (germline): GTSNPN, SVGIG (reference sequence). CDR3 size: 15 residues. The V segment lost 0 bases and the J segment 5 bases; nucleotides outside the gene matches: 5. This chain's CDR3 is CAWSVLGTGGDEQYF. CDR3 bases: TGTGCCTGGAGTGTCCTCGGGACAGGGGGCGACGAGCAGTACTTC.

The chain carries TRBV30 and TRBJ1-1; D is possibly TRBD1 (5 bases). V was trimmed by 3 bases and J by 0 bases, leaving 11 bases between them. The germline gives CDR1 GTSNPN, CDR2 SVGIG (reference sequence). This CDR3 region has 14 residues. CDR3 amino acids: CAWRKGYLNTEAFF. The CDR3 DNA is TGTGCCTGGAGAAAGGGGTATCTGAACACTGAAGCTTTCTTT.

This rearrangement joins TRBV19 to TRBJ2-2; D perhaps matches TRBD2 (5 bases). The ends were cut back, 3 bases at V and 5 bases at J, with 13 bases in the middle. This CDR3 comprises 15 residues. Per germline, CDR1 LNHDA and CDR2 SQIVND (reference sequence). The DNA of the CDR3 is TGTGCCAGTAGTATTCGGGGATGGAGGACCGGGGAGCTGTTTTTT. Translation: CASSIRGWRTGELFF. Supplemented by reference TRBV19 and TRBJ2-2, the full variable domain reads DGGITQSPKYLFRKEGQNVTLSCEQNLNHDAMYWYRQDPGQGLRLIYYSQIVNDFQKGDIAEGYSVSREKKESFPLTVTSAQKNPTAFYLCASSIRGWRTGELFFGEGSRLTVL.

The CDR3 is CASSRGGTEQFF. The CDR3 region has the DNA TGTGCCAGTAGTCGAGGGGGCACTGAGCAGTTCTTC. The chain recombines TRBV19 with TRBJ2-1, with 7 bases lining up with TRBD1. Per the germline V gene, CDR1 is LNHDA and CDR2 is SQIVND (reference sequence). The CDR3 is 12 amino acids. V lost 5 bases to trimming and J lost 9 bases; unmatched junction nucleotides: 4.

The V call is TRBV5-6, the J call TRBJ2-5; the match to TRBD1 covers 8 bases. The CDR3 runs to 15 residues. The ends lost 1 base at V and 0 bases at J; junction bases unmatched: 2. CDR1 is SGHDT, CDR2 YYEEEE, per germline. The CDR3 DNA follows: TGTGCCAGCAGCTTGACGACAGGGGACCAAGAGACCCAGTACTTC. Translating it yields CASSLTTGDQETQYF.

The chain has TRBV6-4 and TRBJ2-1; TRBD2 aligns across 10 bases. The V gene end was trimmed by 2 bases and the J gene end by 6 bases; junction bases not matched to a gene: 16. Per germline, CDR1 MRHNA and CDR2 SNTAGT. The CDR3 spans 19 residues. The CDR3 coding sequence is TGTGCCAGCAGTGACAGAATAGCGGGAGGACCCCGAGGGGGCAATGAGCAGTTCTTC. Translated, it gives CASSDRIAGGPRGGNEQFF.

This clone has only a few counts. The chain combines TRBV3-1 (or the pseudogene TRBV3-2) with TRBJ1-3; 11 nucleotides match TRBD1. Trimming took 3 bases from V and 3 from J; bases not matched to a gene: 4. The CDR3 has 16 amino acids. Germline V gives CDR1 LGHDT, CDR2 YNNKEL (reference sequence). DNA for the CDR3: TGTGCCAGCAGCCACGGACAGGGGGCAGATGGAAACACCATATATTTT. Translation: CASSHGQGADGNTIYF.

The rearrangement joins TRBV19 to TRBJ2-6; D not resolved. Per the germline V gene, CDR1 is LNHDA and CDR2 is SQIVND (reference sequence). The CDR3 extends over 16 amino acids. The V gene lost 0 bases and the J gene lost 0 bases, with 6 bases spanning the gap. DNA for the CDR3: TGTGCCAGTAGTATAGATGGCCGCTCTGGGGCCAACGTCCTGACTTTC. Protein product: CASSIDGRSGANVLTF.

J is TRBJ2-1 and V is TRBV6-4, with 9 bases lining up with TRBD2. The junction had 7 bases not matched to a gene; V was cut back by 4 bases and J by 6 bases. Germline V CDR1 and CDR2: MRHNA, SNTAGT. The CDR3 consists of 15 residues. CDR3 sequence reads: CASSALGLAGNEQFF. The CDR3 nucleotides are TGTGCCAGCAGTGCGTTGGGACTAGCAGGCAATGAGCAGTTCTTC.